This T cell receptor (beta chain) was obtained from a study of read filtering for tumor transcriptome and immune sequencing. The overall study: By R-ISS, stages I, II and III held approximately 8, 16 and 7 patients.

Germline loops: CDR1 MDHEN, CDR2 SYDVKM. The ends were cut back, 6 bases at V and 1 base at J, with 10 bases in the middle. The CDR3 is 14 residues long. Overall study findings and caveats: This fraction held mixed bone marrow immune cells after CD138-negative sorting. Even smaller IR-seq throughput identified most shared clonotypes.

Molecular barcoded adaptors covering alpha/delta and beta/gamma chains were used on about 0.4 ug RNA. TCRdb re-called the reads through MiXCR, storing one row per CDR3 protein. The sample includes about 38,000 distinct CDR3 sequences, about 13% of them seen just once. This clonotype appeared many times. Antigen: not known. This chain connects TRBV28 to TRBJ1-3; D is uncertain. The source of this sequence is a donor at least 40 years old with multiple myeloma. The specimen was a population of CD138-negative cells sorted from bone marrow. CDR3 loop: CASSPPRSGNTIYF. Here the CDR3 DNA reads TGTGCCAGCAGCCCTCCGCGATCTGGAAACACCATATATTTT.